This T cell receptor (beta chain) stems from a study of long-term antiretroviral therapy in people with HIV. Study-level information: Earliest sampling preceded the 2015 immediate-ART recommendation by about a decade. Study results and caveats: ART preceded a rise in diversity that nonetheless stayed lower than in transplant donor controls. Clonal populations expanded prior to ART predominated within the repertoire at all time points.

Assay version v3.0 of immunoSEQ was used, and it was run at survey level. The study targeted roughly 35,000-50,000 T-cell genomes per sample in sequencing. Sequenced by immunoSEQ multiplex PCR; TCRdb stores in-frame clones only, minus some. The repertoire holds 42,000 or so clones, with more than 80% as singletons. Germline CDR1 is MNHEY and CDR2 is SMNVEV (reference sequence). The V and J ends lost 3 bases and 7 bases respectively, with 10 bases between them. This CDR3 has 13 residues. In regard to this clone: Its antigen is as yet unknown.

Sample: unsorted PBMCs, taken 3.1 years after starting antiretroviral therapy. The clonotype originates from a woman in her 50s with HIV. J is TRBJ2-1 and V is TRBV27; D gene ambiguous. The CDR3: CASSFGLGNEQFF. The CDR3 DNA is TGTGCCAGCAGTTTTGGGTTGGGTAATGAGCAGTTCTTC.